The rows below give T cell receptor beta chains drawn from one sample of a study of blood T cell repertoires in COVID-19. Generated by immunoSEQ multiplex PCR, the TCRdb table keeps only in-frame clones and is missing some. The sample holds roughly 150,000 clones, approximately 84% seen once. Input material: peripheral blood. The receptors here all came from a woman of 80 years or more with acute or convalescent COVID-19. CDR3s leave out the opening cysteine and the closing phenylalanine or tryptophan.

v_gene: TRBV6-5; len: 12; j_gene: TRBJ1-1; CDR3aa: ASRLTGGDTEAF
v_gene: TRBV19; len: 13; j_gene: TRBJ2-1; CDR3aa: ASSVAGVSYNEQF
v_gene: TRBV25-1; len: 12; j_gene: TRBJ2-7; CDR3aa: ASSEKLALSEQY
v_gene: TRBV12-3/TRBV12-4; len: 11; j_gene: TRBJ1-1; CDR3aa: ASSLLTGNEAF
v_gene: TRBV6-5; len: 9; j_gene: TRBJ1-3; CDR3aa: ASRSGNTIY
v_gene: TRBV18; len: 13; j_gene: TRBJ2-7; CDR3aa: ASSPKASGYYEQY
v_gene: TRBV5-4; len: 13; j_gene: TRBJ1-5; CDR3aa: ASSLAGTGNQPQH
v_gene: TRBV5-4; len: 12; j_gene: TRBJ1-6; CDR3aa: ASSGGPEGSPLH
v_gene: TRBV6-2/TRBV6-3; len: 14; j_gene: TRBJ2-7; CDR3aa: ASSSSSGLSSYEQY
v_gene: TRBV15; len: 12; j_gene: TRBJ1-2; CDR3aa: ATSGFRGDYGYT
v_gene: TRBV6-5; len: 12; j_gene: TRBJ1-1; CDR3aa: ASKVSQGTTEAF